The next 27 T cell receptor beta chains were all read from a single sample in a study of control samples from healthy donors and cancer patients. Profiled with immunoSEQ multiplex PCR; TCRdb holds only in-frame clones, not every one. Found here are about 190,000 clones, roughly nine tenths of them singletons; the top ten hold about 1.7%. Sequenced sample: blood. The receptors derive from a man aged 30 to 39 in good health.

The table lists this clone with a few counts. The genes are TRBV6-2 or TRBV6-3 and TRBJ2-7; D gene ambiguous. This CDR3 is 12 amino acids long. CDR1 and CDR2 from the germline V gene are MNHEY and SVGEGT. V dropped 6 bases and J dropped 4 bases, with 10 bases sitting between them. This CDR3 is CASSLDAYEQYF. CDR3 DNA: TGTGCCAGCAGCCTTGACGCATACGAGCAGTACTTC.

In this sample, this clone turned up once. The rearrangement uses TRBV19 and TRBJ1-5; 9 bases map to TRBD1. V lost 3 bases, J lost 3 bases, and 6 bases stayed unmatched. This CDR3 region has 16 residues. CDR1 LNHDA and CDR2 SQIVND come from the germline V gene (reference sequence). CDR3 bases: TGTGCCAGTAGTATTACCGGGACAGGGTCCAATCAGCCCCAGCATTTT. It translates to CASSITGTGSNQPQHF.

The chain has TRBV5-6 and TRBJ2-4; TRBD2 matches at 13 bases. Germline assignment: CDR1 SGHDT and CDR2 YYEEEE. The CDR3 has 16 amino acids. Trimming took 4 bases from V and 7 from J; bases not matched to a gene: 8. The CDR3 sequence: CASSRRTSGGLNIQYF. CDR3 DNA: TGTGCCAGCAGCCGCCGGACTAGCGGGGGTCTGAACATTCAGTACTTC.

The CDR3 DNA follows: TGTGCCAGCAGCCGATCAGGGTATGGTGAAGCTTTCTTT. Protein product: CASSRSGYGEAFF. The rearrangement uses TRBV11-2 and TRBJ1-1, with D maybe TRBD1 (5 bases). The CDR3 loop spans 13 amino acids. V was clipped by 5 bases and J by 7 bases, with 14 bases between them. Germline CDR1 reads SGHAT; CDR2 reads FQNNGV.

V usage is TRBV11-2 and J usage is TRBJ1-1; no clear D gene. The V end was cut by 1 base, the J end by 0 bases, with 3 bases between. Germline CDR1 reads SGHAT; CDR2 reads FQNNGV. This CDR3 region has 13 residues. CDR3 DNA sequence: TGTGCCAGCAGCTTAGGAGTGAACACTGAAGCTTTCTTT. It is translated as CASSLGVNTEAFF.

V gene TRBV24-1 combines with J gene TRBJ2-3, with 9 bases lining up with TRBD2. Germline loops: CDR1 KGHDR, CDR2 SFDVKD. The CDR3 totals 14 residues. Unmatched junction bases numbered 5, after V lost 9 bases and J lost 2 bases. CDR3 protein: CATGSGGLTDTQYF. As DNA, the CDR3 is TGTGCCACCGGTAGCGGGGGCCTCACAGATACGCAGTATTTT.

V usage is TRBV19 and J usage is TRBJ2-7, with 8 bases that match TRBD1. With V trimmed by 8 bases and J by 2 bases, 5 bases remained unmatched. Per the germline V gene, CDR1 is LNHDA and CDR2 is SQIVND (reference sequence). The CDR3 is 13 residues long. The CDR3 bases are TGTGCCAGTGCGGGACAGGTTCCCTACGAGCAGTACTTC. Encoded protein: CASAGQVPYEQYF.

The rearrangement links TRBV30 to TRBJ1-2; the D gene is possibly TRBD1 (6 bases). V dropped 3 bases and J dropped 8 bases, with 13 bases sitting between them. The germline V gene has CDR1 GTSNPN and CDR2 SVGIG (reference sequence). The CDR3 has 12 residues. The CDR3 DNA reads TGTGCCTGGAGCTACAGGGACTGGGGCTACACCTTC. Its translation is CAWSYRDWGYTF.

The chain couples TRBV10-1 to TRBJ2-6; D is unresolved. Germline CDR1 and CDR2: WNHNN and SYGVQD (reference sequence). Trimming took 5 bases from V and 1 from J, leaving 3 bases between them. The CDR3 totals 13 residues. The DNA for the CDR3 is TGCGCCAGCAGTTCATCTGGGGCCAACGTCCTGACTTTC. Its translation: CASSSSGANVLTF.

This clone is a singleton in its sample. This chain uses TRBV21-1 with TRBJ1-6. TRBV21-1 is given as a pseudogene. The CDR3 runs to 16 residues. CDR3 bases: TGTGCCAGCAGCAAAGTACTGCACGGCCGGCATTCACCCCTCCACTTT. Translated, it gives CASSKVLHGRHSPLHF.

This clone showed up many times. The chain is built from TRBV6-1 and TRBJ1-5; 10 bases line up with TRBD1. The CDR3 contains 18 residues. V shed 3 bases, J shed 4 bases, and the junction held 12 bases outside the gene matches. Germline V CDR1 and CDR2: MNHNS, SASEGT. The CDR3 nucleotides are TGTGCCAGCAGTGATGGGAAGACAGGGGGCAGCTTTAATCAGCCCCAGCATTTT. This sequence encodes CASSDGKTGGSFNQPQHF.

The rearrangement links TRBV6-5 to TRBJ1-5; D perhaps matches TRBD1 (6 bases). The CDR3 runs 14 residues. Germline loops: CDR1 MNHEY, CDR2 SVGAGI. Deletions cut 0 bases from V and 7 bases from J, with 10 bases between. In nucleotides, the CDR3 is TGTGCCAGCAGTTACTCGAGGGGGAGACAGCCCCAGCATTTT. Its translation: CASSYSRGRQPQHF.

This rearrangement joins TRBV7-2 to TRBJ2-7; 7 bases are shared with TRBD2. Germline-derived CDR1 and CDR2 are SGHTA and FQGNSA. The CDR3 spans 14 residues. After removal of 1 base from V and 6 bases from J, the junction contained 6 bases not matched to a gene. CDR3 nucleotides: TGTGCCAGCAGCTTAGACTCCGGGGGGAGCGAGCAGTACTTC. Translated: CASSLDSGGSEQYF.

This sequence joins TRBV5-1 and TRBJ1-6, with unresolved D. Looked up from germline, CDR1 is SGHRS and CDR2 is YFSETQ. The CDR3 has 14 residues. V lost 0 bases, J lost 7 bases, and 8 bases lay in between. DNA of the CDR3: TGCGCCAGCAGCTTGGTAACGGAAAATTCACCCCTCCACTTT. This encodes CASSLVTENSPLHF.

The rearrangement joins TRBV6-1 to TRBJ2-2; D is perhaps TRBD2 (6 bases). The CDR3 runs 14 residues. The ends were cut back, 2 bases at V and 5 bases at J, with 9 bases in the middle. In germline, CDR1 is MNHNS, CDR2 SASEGT. The DNA of the CDR3 is TGTGCCAGCAGTGAACCGGGGGATACCGGGGAGCTGTTTTTT. It encodes CASSEPGDTGELFF.

The rearrangement joins TRBV11-2 to TRBJ2-7; D remains unclear. Deletions cut 5 bases from V and 2 bases from J, with 4 bases between. The length of the CDR3 is 11 residues. CDR1 and CDR2 from the germline V gene are SGHAT and FQNNGV. DNA for the CDR3: TGTGCCAGCAGCCTTACCTACGAGCAGTACTTC. It specifies CASSLTYEQYF.

The chain carries TRBV7-9 and TRBJ2-3; D may match TRBD1 or TRBD2 (5 bases each). This CDR3 has 14 amino acids. The V gene's germline CDR1 is SEHNR and CDR2 FQNEAQ (reference sequence). The ends were cut back, 1 base at V and 5 bases at J, with 10 bases in the middle. CDR3 region: CASSLVQGRDTQYF. CDR3 bases: TGTGCCAGCAGCTTAGTGCAGGGACGAGATACGCAGTATTTT.

The chain has TRBV7-2 and TRBJ2-1; either TRBD1 or TRBD2 may fit D (5 bases each). Germline CDR1 SGHTA, CDR2 FQGNSA. The CDR3 has 17 amino acids. V was trimmed by 5 bases and J by 1 base, leaving 18 bases between them. This chain's CDR3 is CASSHPRGGGSYNEQFF. CDR3 sequence (DNA): TGTGCCAGCAGCCACCCCCGGGGCGGTGGGTCCTACAATGAGCAGTTCTTC.

This sequence joins TRBV29-1 and TRBJ2-3; the match to TRBD1 covers 11 bases. The J segment lost 3 bases and the V segment lost 4 bases, leaving 6 bases of the junction unmatched. From germline, CDR1 is SQVTM and CDR2 ANQGSEA. The CDR3 consists of 15 residues. CDR3 amino acids: CSVAWGQGGTDTQYF. The CDR3 DNA is TGCAGCGTTGCATGGGGACAGGGGGGGACAGATACGCAGTATTTT.

Only one count was recorded for this clone. The chain employs TRBV2 and TRBJ2-7; TRBD1 matches 9 bases. Germline V lookup: CDR1 SNHLY, CDR2 FYNNEI. This CDR3 spans 13 amino acids. The V segment lost 5 bases and the J segment 6 bases; nucleotides outside the gene matches: 5. The CDR3 spells CASSTYRGREQYF. The CDR3 DNA follows: TGTGCCAGCAGTACTTACAGGGGGCGCGAGCAGTACTTC.

The V call is TRBV5-1, the J call TRBJ2-6, with 9 bases fitting TRBD1. The junction had 2 bases not matched to a gene; V was cut back by 4 bases and J by 0 bases. The CDR3 is made up of 16 amino acids. The germline gives CDR1 SGHRS, CDR2 YFSETQ. The DNA for the CDR3 is TGCGCCAGCAGCGGGGGACAGGGCTCTGGGGCCAACGTCCTGACTTTC. This translates into CASSGGQGSGANVLTF.

The sample holds one count of this clone. The rearrangement links TRBV2 to TRBJ1-3; D is ambiguous. CDR3 size: 13 residues. The germline CDR1 and CDR2 sequences are SNHLY and FYNNEI. The V end lost 5 bases, the J end lost 0 bases, and 5 bases lay between the germline ends. In DNA form, the CDR3 reads TGTGCCAGCAGTCGGGACTCTGGAAACACCATATATTTT. Encoded protein: CASSRDSGNTIYF.

CDR3 DNA: TGCGCCAGCAGCCAAGAGTCCCGAGCCACAGATACGCAGTATTTT. It codes for CASSQESRATDTQYF. The chain links TRBV4-1 to TRBJ2-3; D unclear. The CDR3 loop spans 15 amino acids. Germline loops: CDR1 MGHRA, CDR2 YSYEKL. Trimming stripped 0 bases from V and 2 bases from J, with 9 bases between.

The gene calls are TRBV29-1 and TRBJ1-4, with TRBD1 matching 7 bases. The ends lost 6 bases at V and 8 bases at J; junction bases unmatched: 12. CDR3 length: 14 residues. Germline loops: CDR1 SQVTM, CDR2 ANQGSEA. The CDR3: CSVELTGEGEKLFF. In DNA, the CDR3 is TGCAGCGTAGAATTAACAGGGGAAGGGGAAAAACTGTTTTTT.

In this sample, this clone turned up once. The chain uses TRBV3-1 (or the pseudogene TRBV3-2) and TRBJ2-3, with a tentative D call TRBD1 (5 bases). Germline V gene data show CDR1 as LGHDT and CDR2 as YNNKEL (reference sequence). The CDR3 runs 15 residues. V was trimmed by 1 base and J by 2 bases, leaving 10 bases between them. CDR3 residues: CASSQVAGLTDTQYF. The CDR3 region has the DNA TGTGCCAGCAGCCAAGTGGCAGGGCTCACAGATACGCAGTATTTT.

The rearrangement links TRBV2 to TRBJ1-4; TRBD1 aligns across 7 bases. With 7 bases clipped from V and 6 bases from J, the junction kept 8 bases outside the gene matches. This CDR3 is 14 amino acids long. Germline V lookup: CDR1 SNHLY, CDR2 FYNNEI. CDR3 amino acids: CASKLFQGDEKLFF. CDR3 in DNA: TGTGCCAGCAAGCTTTTTCAGGGGGATGAAAAACTGTTTTTT.

This clone was recorded once. The chain has TRBV19 and TRBJ1-3; a weak D match, TRBD1 (6 bases). This CDR3 has 15 amino acids. CDR1 and CDR2 (germline): LNHDA, SQIVND (reference sequence). Trimming pared 3 bases from V and 2 bases from J, leaving 11 bases between. CDR3 protein: CASSIPGATGNTIYF. The CDR3 DNA sequence: TGTGCCAGTAGTATCCCAGGGGCAACTGGAAACACCATATATTTT.